This TCR beta chain derives from a study of T cell repertoires in cytomegalovirus infection. In the study overall: Indications of both CMV infection and matching HLA type were provided by public TCR beta signatures. Study results and limitations: Clonotype analysis showed dominance of the ex vivo response by HLA-C-restricted CMV-specific TCR beta clonotypes.

Each CDR3 protein is one row after TCRdb ran MiXCR on the reads. Here the sample spans approximately 490,000 distinct CDR3 sequences, approximately 10% being singletons. V lost 4 bases, J lost 0 bases, and 13 bases lay in between. The CDR3 runs 16 residues. From germline, CDR1 is LGHDT and CDR2 YNNKEL (reference sequence). A remark on this clonotype: Antigen specificity is unknown.

The receptor was isolated from a human donor in good health (CMV status not recorded). Some clones in this sample may be carry-over from other donors' samples. J is TRBJ2-1 and V is TRBV3-1; the D is unclear. Sequencing input: PBMCs. The CDR3 is CASSPKGLSSYNEQFF. For the CDR3, the DNA is TGTGCCAGCAGCCCTAAGGGCCTGAGCTCCTACAATGAGCAGTTCTTC.